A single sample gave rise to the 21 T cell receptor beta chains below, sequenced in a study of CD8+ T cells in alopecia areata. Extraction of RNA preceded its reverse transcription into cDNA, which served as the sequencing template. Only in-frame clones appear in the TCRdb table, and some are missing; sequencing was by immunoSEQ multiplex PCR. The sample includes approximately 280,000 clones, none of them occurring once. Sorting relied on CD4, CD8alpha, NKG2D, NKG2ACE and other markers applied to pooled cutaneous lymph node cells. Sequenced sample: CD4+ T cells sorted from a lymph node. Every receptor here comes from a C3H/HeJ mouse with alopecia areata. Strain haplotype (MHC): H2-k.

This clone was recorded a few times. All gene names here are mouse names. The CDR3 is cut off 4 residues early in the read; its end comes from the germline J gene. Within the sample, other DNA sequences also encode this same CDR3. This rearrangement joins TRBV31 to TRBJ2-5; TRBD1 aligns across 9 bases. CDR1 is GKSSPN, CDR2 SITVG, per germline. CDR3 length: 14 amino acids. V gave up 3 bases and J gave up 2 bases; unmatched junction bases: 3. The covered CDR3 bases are TGTGCCTGGAGCCCGGGACAGGGCCAAGAC. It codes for CAWSPGQGQD. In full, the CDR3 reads CAWSPGQGQDTQYF.

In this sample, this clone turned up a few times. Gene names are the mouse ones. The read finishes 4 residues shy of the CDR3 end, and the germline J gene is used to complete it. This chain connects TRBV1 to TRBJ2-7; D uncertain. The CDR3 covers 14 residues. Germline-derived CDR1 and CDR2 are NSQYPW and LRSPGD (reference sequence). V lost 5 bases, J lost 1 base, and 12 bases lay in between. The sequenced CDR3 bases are TGCACCTGCAGTCCCCCGACAATTTCCTAT. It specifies CTCSPPTISY. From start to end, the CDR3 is CTCSPPTISYEQYF.

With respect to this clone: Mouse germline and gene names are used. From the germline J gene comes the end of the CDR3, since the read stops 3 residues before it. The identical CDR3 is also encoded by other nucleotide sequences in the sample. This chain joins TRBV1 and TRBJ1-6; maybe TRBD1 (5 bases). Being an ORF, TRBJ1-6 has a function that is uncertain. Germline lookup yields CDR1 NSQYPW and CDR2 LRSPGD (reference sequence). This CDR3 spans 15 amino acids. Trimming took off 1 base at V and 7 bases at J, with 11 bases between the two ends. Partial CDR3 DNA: TGCACCTGCAGTGCAGGGCAGGGAAACAATTCGCCC. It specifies CTCSAGQGNNSP. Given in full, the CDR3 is CTCSAGQGNNSPLYF.

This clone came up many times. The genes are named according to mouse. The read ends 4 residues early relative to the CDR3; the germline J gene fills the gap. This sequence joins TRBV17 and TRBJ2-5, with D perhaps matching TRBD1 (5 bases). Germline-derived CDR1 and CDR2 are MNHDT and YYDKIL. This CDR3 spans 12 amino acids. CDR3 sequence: CASSIREDTQYF. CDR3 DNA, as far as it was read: TGTGCTAGCAGTATCAGGGAAGAC.

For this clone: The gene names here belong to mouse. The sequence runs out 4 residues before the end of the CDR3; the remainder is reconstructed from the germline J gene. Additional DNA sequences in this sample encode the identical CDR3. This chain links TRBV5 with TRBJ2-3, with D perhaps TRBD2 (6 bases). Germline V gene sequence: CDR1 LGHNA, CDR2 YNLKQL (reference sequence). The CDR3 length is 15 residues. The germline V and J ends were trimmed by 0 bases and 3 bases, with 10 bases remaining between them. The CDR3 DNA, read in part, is TGTGCCAGCAGCCAAGAACCGGGGGGAGCAGAA. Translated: CASSQEPGGAE. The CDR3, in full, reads CASSQEPGGAETLYF.

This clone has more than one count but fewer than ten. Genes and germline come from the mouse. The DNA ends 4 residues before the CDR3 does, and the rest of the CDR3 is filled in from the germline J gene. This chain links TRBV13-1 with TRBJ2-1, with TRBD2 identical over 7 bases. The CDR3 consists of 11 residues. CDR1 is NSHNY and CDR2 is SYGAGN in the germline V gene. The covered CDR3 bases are TGTGCCAGCAGGACTGGGGCT. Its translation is CASRTGA. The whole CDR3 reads CASRTGAEQFF.

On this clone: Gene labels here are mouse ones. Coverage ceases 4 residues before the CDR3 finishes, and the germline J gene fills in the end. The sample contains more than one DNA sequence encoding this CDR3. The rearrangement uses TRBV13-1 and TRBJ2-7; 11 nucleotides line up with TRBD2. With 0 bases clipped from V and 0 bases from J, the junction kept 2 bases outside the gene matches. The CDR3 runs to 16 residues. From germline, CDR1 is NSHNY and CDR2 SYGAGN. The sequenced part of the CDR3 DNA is TGTGCCAGCAGTGATGCAGGGACTGGGGGCTCCTAT. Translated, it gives CASSDAGTGGSY. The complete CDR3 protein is CASSDAGTGGSYEQYF.

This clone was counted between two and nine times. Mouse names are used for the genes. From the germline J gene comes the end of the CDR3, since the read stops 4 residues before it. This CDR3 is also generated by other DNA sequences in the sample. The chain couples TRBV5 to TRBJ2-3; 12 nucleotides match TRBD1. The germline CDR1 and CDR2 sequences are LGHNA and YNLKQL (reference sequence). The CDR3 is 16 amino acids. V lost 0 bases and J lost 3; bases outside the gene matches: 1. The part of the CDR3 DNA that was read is TGTGCCAGCAGCCAAGAGGGGACAGGGGGCGCAGAA. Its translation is CASSQEGTGGAE. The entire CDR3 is CASSQEGTGGAETLYF.

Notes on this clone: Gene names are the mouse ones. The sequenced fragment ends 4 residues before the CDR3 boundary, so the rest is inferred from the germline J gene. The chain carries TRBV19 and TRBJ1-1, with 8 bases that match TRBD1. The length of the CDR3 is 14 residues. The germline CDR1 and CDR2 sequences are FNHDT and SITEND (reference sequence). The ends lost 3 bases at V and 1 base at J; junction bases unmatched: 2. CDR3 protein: CASSTGTGNTEVFF. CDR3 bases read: TGTGCCAGCAGTACCGGGACAGGGAACACA.

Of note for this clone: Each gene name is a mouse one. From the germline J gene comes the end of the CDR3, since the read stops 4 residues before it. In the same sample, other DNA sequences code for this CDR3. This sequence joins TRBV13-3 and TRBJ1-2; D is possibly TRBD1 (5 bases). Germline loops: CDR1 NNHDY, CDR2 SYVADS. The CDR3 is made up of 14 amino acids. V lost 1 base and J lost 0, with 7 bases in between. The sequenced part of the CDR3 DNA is TGTGCCAGCAGTGATCAGGGCTCAAACTCC. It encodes CASSDQGSNS. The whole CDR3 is CASSDQGSNSDYTF.

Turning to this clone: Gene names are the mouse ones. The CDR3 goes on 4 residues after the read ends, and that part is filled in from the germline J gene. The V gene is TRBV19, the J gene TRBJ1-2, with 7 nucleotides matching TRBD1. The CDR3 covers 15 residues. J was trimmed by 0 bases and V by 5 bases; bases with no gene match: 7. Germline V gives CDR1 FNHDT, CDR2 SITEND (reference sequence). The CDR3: CASRKRDSPNSDYTF. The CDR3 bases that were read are TGTGCCAGCAGAAAAAGGGACAGCCCAAACTCC.

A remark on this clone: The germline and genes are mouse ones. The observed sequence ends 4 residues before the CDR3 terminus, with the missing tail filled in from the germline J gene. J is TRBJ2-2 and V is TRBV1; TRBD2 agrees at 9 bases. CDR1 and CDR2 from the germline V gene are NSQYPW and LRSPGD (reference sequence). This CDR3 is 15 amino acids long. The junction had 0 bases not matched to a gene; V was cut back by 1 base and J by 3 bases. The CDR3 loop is CTCSAGDWDTGQLYF. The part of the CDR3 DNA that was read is TGCACCTGCAGTGCAGGGGACTGGGACACCGGG.

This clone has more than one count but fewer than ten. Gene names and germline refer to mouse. Partial CDR3 DNA: TGTGCCAGCAGCCGGGACAGGGGGCCCTATGCT. This translates into CASSRDRGPYA. The whole CDR3 is CASSRDRGPYAEQFF. The chain links TRBV3 to TRBJ2-1, with 12 bases aligning to TRBD1. Sequencing ends 4 residues short of the CDR3 end; the germline J gene provides the rest. Trimming removed 5 bases from V and 3 bases from J; junction bases left unmatched: 2. The V gene's germline CDR1 is SNHLY and CDR2 FYNGKV (reference sequence). The CDR3 is 15 residues long.

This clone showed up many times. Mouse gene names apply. The CDR3 sequence is CASGDKYAEQFF. CDR3 DNA, as far as it was read: TGTGCTAGCGGGGACAAATATGCT. The chain carries TRBV17 and TRBJ2-1, with a possible D match to TRBD1 (6 bases). The read stops 4 residues short of the end of the CDR3; the missing end is completed from the germline J gene. The CDR3 extends over 12 amino acids. Deletions cut 8 bases from V and 4 bases from J, with 9 bases between. Germline V gene lookup returns CDR1 MNHDT and CDR2 YYDKIL.

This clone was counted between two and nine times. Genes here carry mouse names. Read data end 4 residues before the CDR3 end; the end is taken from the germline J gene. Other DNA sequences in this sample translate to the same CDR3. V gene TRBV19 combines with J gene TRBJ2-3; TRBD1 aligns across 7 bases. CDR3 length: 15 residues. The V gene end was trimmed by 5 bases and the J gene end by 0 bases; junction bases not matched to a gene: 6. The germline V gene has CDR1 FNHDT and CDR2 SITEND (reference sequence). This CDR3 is CASSTDRSSAETLYF. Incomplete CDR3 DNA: TGTGCCAGCAGCACGGACAGGTCGAGTGCAGAA. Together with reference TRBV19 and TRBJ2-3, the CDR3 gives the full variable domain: GGIITQTPKFLIGQEGQKLTLKCQQNFNHDTMYWYRQDSGKGLRLIYYSITENDLQKGDLSEGYDASREKKSSFSLTVTSAQKNEMAVFLCASSTDRSSAETLYFGSGTRLTVL.

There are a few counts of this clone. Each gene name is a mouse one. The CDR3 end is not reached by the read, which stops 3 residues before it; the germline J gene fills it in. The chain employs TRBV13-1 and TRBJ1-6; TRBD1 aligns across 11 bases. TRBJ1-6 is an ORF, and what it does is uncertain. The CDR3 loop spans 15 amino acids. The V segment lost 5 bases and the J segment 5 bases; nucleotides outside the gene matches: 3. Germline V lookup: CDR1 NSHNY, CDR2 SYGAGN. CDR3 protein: CASRRDRGNNSPLYF. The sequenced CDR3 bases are TGTGCCAGCAGGAGGGACAGGGGGAATAATTCGCCC.

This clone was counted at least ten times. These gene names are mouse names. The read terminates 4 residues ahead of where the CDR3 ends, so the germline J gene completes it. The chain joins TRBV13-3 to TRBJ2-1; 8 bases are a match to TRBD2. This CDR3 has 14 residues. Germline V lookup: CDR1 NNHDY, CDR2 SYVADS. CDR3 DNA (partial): TGTGCCAGCACCCTGGGGGGAGACGGGGCT. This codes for CASTLGGDGA. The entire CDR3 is CASTLGGDGAEQFF.

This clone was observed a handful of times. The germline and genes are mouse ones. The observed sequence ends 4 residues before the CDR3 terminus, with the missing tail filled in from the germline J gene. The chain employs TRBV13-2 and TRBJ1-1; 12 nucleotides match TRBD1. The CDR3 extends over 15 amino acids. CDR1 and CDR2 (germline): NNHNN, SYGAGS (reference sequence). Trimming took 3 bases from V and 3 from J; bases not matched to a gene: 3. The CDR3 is CASGGGQGADTEVFF. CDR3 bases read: TGTGCCAGCGGTGGGGGACAGGGGGCAGACACA.

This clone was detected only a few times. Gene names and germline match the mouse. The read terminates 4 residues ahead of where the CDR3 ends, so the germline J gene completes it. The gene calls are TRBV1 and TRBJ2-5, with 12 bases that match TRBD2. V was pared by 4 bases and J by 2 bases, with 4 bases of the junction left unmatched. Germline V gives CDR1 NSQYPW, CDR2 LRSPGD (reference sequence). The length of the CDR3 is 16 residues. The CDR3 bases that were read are TGCACCTGCAGTGGAGGACTGGGGGGGGTCCAAGAC. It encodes CTCSGGLGGVQD. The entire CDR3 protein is CTCSGGLGGVQDTQYF.

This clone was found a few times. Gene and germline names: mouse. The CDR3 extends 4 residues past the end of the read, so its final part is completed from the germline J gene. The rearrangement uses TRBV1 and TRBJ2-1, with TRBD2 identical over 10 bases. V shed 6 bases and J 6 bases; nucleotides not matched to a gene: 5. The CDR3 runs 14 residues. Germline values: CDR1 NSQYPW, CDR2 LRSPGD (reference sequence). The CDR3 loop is CTCRAGLGFAEQFF. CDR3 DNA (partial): TGCACCTGCAGAGCGGGACTGGGGTTTGCT.

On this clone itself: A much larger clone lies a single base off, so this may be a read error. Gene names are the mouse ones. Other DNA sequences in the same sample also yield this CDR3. The part of the CDR3 DNA that was read is TGTGCCAGCAGCCCTCGGGACTGGGGGTAT. This translates into CASSPRDWGY. The whole CDR3 region reads CASSPRDWGYEQYF. This chain uses TRBV5 with TRBJ2-7; 11 positions match TRBD2. The CDR3 extends 4 residues past the end of the read, so its final part is completed from the germline J gene. This CDR3 is built from 14 residues. CDR1 is LGHNA and CDR2 is YNLKQL in the germline V gene (reference sequence).